The 16 T cell receptor beta chains reported below all come from one sample, sequenced in a study of cytomegalovirus exposure and HLA in healthy donors. PCR was performed using 60 Vbeta and 13 Jbeta primers. Profiling relied on immunoSEQ multiplex PCR, and the TCRdb table lists in-frame clones only, not all of them. This sample has approximately 170,000 clones, with around 80% found just once. What was sequenced was PBMCs. The source of these receptors is a woman aged 25 to 39 in good health and CMV-seropositive.

V usage is TRBV15 and J usage is TRBJ2-1; D ambiguous. This CDR3 is 15 amino acids long. Germline V gene data show CDR1 as LNHNV and CDR2 as YYDKDF (reference sequence). The ends were cut back, 0 bases at V and 3 bases at J, with 9 bases in the middle. CDR3 coding DNA: TGTGCCACCAGCAGAGATTTGGGCAGCTACAATGAGCAGTTCTTC. It is translated as CATSRDLGSYNEQFF.

The chain combines TRBV28 with TRBJ1-1; unclear D gene. V was shortened by 4 bases and J by 1 base, with 4 bases between the two germline ends. The CDR3 sequence is 12 residues long. The V gene's germline CDR1 is MDHEN and CDR2 SYDVKM. This chain's CDR3 is CASSSGNTEAFF. In DNA form, the CDR3 reads TGTGCCAGCAGTTCCGGGAACACTGAAGCTTTCTTT.

This chain links TRBV9 with TRBJ2-1; no reliable D call. The V end lost 4 bases, the J end lost 0 bases, and 20 bases lay between the germline ends. This CDR3 region has 18 residues. Germline assignment: CDR1 SGDLS and CDR2 YYNGEE. DNA of the CDR3: TGTGCCAGCAGCCCCACCCCGCTTCGGCGGAGCTCCTACAATGAGCAGTTCTTC. Encoded protein: CASSPTPLRRSSYNEQFF.

The chain couples TRBV4-3 to TRBJ2-5, with 7 bases that match TRBD2. V trimming: 1 base; J trimming: 13 bases; junction bases outside the gene matches: 15. CDR1 and CDR2 (germline): LGHNA, YSLEER. The CDR3 loop spans 15 amino acids. The CDR3 DNA reads TGCGCCAGCAGCCAAGGCGGGATCGATGGAGCGGGGCGGTACTTC. This gives the protein CASSQGGIDGAGRYF.

This sequence joins TRBV7-9 and TRBJ1-1; tentatively, D is TRBD1 (5 bases). CDR1 and CDR2 (germline): SEHNR, FQNEAQ (reference sequence). The CDR3 is 16 residues long. The germline V and J ends were trimmed by 1 base and 3 bases, with 15 bases remaining between them. DNA for the CDR3: TGTGCCAGCAGCTTAGGGGGCGGGGGTGGTGACACTGAAGCTTTCTTT. It translates to CASSLGGGGGDTEAFF.

The V gene is TRBV5-4, the J gene TRBJ2-5; TRBD1 agrees at 7 bases. The CDR3 consists of 17 residues. Germline lookup yields CDR1 SGHNT and CDR2 YYREEE (reference sequence). Trimming removed 0 bases from V and 5 bases from J; junction bases left unmatched: 13. DNA of the CDR3: TGTGCCAGCAGCTTGGCCCCCTTGACAGGGAGAGCGGAGACCCAGTACTTC. This gives the protein CASSLAPLTGRAETQYF.

This clone has just a few counts. V is TRBV12-5 and J is TRBJ1-5; D is unresolved. Per the germline V gene, CDR1 is LGHNT and CDR2 is FRNRAP. This CDR3 has 12 residues. The germline V and J ends were trimmed by 2 bases and 4 bases, with 3 bases remaining between them. CDR3 protein: CASGLSNQPQHF. In nucleotides, the CDR3 is TGTGCTAGTGGTTTGTCTAATCAGCCCCAGCATTTT.

In this sample, this clone turned up a few times. The chain uses TRBV27 and TRBJ1-4, with D maybe TRBD1 (6 bases). This CDR3 contains 17 residues. V was trimmed by 5 bases and J by 5 bases, leaving 21 bases between them. Germline V gene data show CDR1 as MNHEY and CDR2 as SMNVEV (reference sequence). This chain's CDR3 is CASSPTPPRGGNEKLFF. Written as DNA, the CDR3 is TGTGCCAGCAGTCCAACCCCCCCCAGGGGTGGGAATGAAAAACTGTTTTTT.

The gene calls are TRBV2 and TRBJ2-1, with D perhaps TRBD1 (6 bases). Germline V gene data show CDR1 as SNHLY and CDR2 as FYNNEI. This CDR3 has 17 amino acids. V gave up 6 bases and J gave up 3 bases, with 21 bases separating them. The CDR3 loop reads CASSRDGGPPLYNEQFF. CDR3 in DNA: TGTGCCAGCAGCCGAGATGGGGGCCCTCCCCTCTACAATGAGCAGTTCTTC.

V gene TRBV10-1 combines with J gene TRBJ2-2; D not resolved. CDR3 length: 16 amino acids. Trimming took off 3 bases at V and 0 bases at J, with 11 bases between the two ends. CDR1 is WNHNN, CDR2 SYGVQD, per germline (reference sequence). The CDR3 DNA is TGCGCCAGCAGTGACCAGCGCGGCGCGAACACCGGGGAGCTGTTTTTT. This gives the protein CASSDQRGANTGELFF.

This chain connects TRBV23-1 to TRBJ2-2, with unresolved D. TRBV23-1 is treated as an ORF (open reading frame) with a function not yet certain. The V gene lost 1 base and the J gene lost 0 bases, with 12 bases spanning the gap. CDR3 length: 17 residues. CDR3 nucleotide sequence: TGCGCCAGCAGTCAATGTCTCCACAGAGCGAACACCGGGGAGCTGTTTTTT. Protein product: CASSQCLHRANTGELFF.

This chain joins TRBV19 and TRBJ1-5; TRBD1 aligns across 11 bases. The CDR3 sequence is 14 residues long. Germline V gene data show CDR1 as LNHDA and CDR2 as SQIVND (reference sequence). Germline trimming cut 5 bases from V and 7 bases from J; bases unmatched to any gene: 4. The CDR3 region has the DNA TGTGCCAGTAGTGGGGGGACAGGGGGACAGCCCCAGCATTTT. Its translation: CASSGGTGGQPQHF. The variable domain in full, with the rest retrieved from reference TRBV19 and TRBJ1-5, is DGGITQSPKYLFRKEGQNVTLSCEQNLNHDAMYWYRQDPGQGLRLIYYSQIVNDFQKGDIAEGYSVSREKKESFPLTVTSAQKNPTAFYLCASSGGTGGQPQHFGDGTRLSIL.

This clone came up once. The CDR3 spells CASTLMGLITDTQYF. CDR3 nucleotide sequence: TGTGCCAGCACTCTCATGGGACTTATCACAGATACGCAGTATTTT. The genes are TRBV2 and TRBJ2-3; tentatively, D is TRBD2 (6 bases). V shed 7 bases and J shed 2 bases, with 16 bases lying between them. The CDR3 sequence is 15 residues long. Per germline, CDR1 SNHLY and CDR2 FYNNEI. Variable domain in full (rest from reference TRBV2 and TRBJ2-3): EPEVTQTPSHQVTQMGQEVILRCVPISNHLYFYWYRQILGQKVEFLVSFYNNEISEKSEIFDDQFSVERPDGSNFTLKIRSTKLEDSAMYFCASTLMGLITDTQYFGPGTRLTVL.

This rearrangement joins TRBV19 to TRBJ1-4; 7 bases align to TRBD1. Germline V lookup: CDR1 LNHDA, CDR2 SQIVND (reference sequence). The CDR3 totals 13 residues. J gave up 8 bases and V 5 bases, and 5 bases lay outside the gene matches. The chain's CDR3 is CASSPTGREKLFF. DNA of the CDR3: TGTGCCAGTAGTCCGACAGGGAGAGAAAAACTGTTTTTT.

Points on this clone: The sample contains more than one DNA sequence encoding this CDR3. The V call is TRBV9, the J call TRBJ2-7, with 11 bases identical to TRBD1. V gave up 4 bases and J gave up 4 bases; unmatched junction bases: 4. Germline V gives CDR1 SGDLS, CDR2 YYNGEE. This CDR3 contains 14 residues. CDR3: CASSRGQGAYEQYF. The CDR3 region has the DNA TGTGCCAGCAGCAGAGGACAGGGGGCGTACGAGCAGTACTTC.

The V gene is TRBV28, the J gene TRBJ2-5; the match to TRBD1 covers 8 bases. Germline CDR1 reads MDHEN; CDR2 reads SYDVKM. V trimming: 5 bases; J trimming: 5 bases; junction bases outside the gene matches: 7. The CDR3 is 14 residues long. The CDR3 is CASSGMDRVETQYF. Here the CDR3 DNA reads TGTGCCAGCAGTGGCATGGACAGGGTTGAGACCCAGTACTTC.